These 7 T cell receptor beta chains were sequenced from one sample in a study of blood T cell repertoires in COVID-19. Here immunoSEQ multiplex PCR was the method, and the copy in TCRdb shows in-frame clones only, minus some. The sample lists 350,000 to 400,000 clones; roughly 90% were seen once. Sample: peripheral blood. All receptors come from a woman between 25 and 40 years old with COVID-19, enrolled during active disease.

The gene calls are TRBV6-5 and TRBJ2-7; D is perhaps TRBD2 (6 bases). The CDR3 runs to 13 residues. Germline CDR1 reads MNHEY; CDR2 reads SVGAGI. Trimming stripped 3 bases from V and 6 bases from J, with 12 bases between. CDR3 DNA sequence: TGTGCCAGCAGTTATGCCAGGAGGGGCGAGCAGTACTTC. It yields the protein CASSYARRGEQYF.

The chain couples TRBV6-2 or TRBV6-3 to TRBJ2-1; TRBD1 matches 9 bases. V lost 2 bases, J lost 6 bases, and 2 bases stayed unmatched. Germline CDR1 reads MNHEY; CDR2 reads SVGEGT. The CDR3 consists of 14 residues. Here the CDR3 DNA reads TGTGCCAGCAGTTACGGGGACAGGGTCAATGAGCAGTTCTTC. Amino acids: CASSYGDRVNEQFF.

The chain recombines TRBV7-9 with TRBJ2-7; 11 bases align to TRBD1. Germline V gene data show CDR1 as SEHNR and CDR2 as FQNEAQ (reference sequence). The CDR3 length is 15 residues. Trimming cost V 6 bases and J 3 bases; bases outside gene matches: 7. The CDR3 sequence: CASRTGTGGFYEQYF. DNA for the CDR3: TGTGCCAGCAGAACCGGGACAGGGGGATTCTACGAGCAGTACTTC.

The chain carries TRBV28 and TRBJ1-2, with TRBD1 matching over 9 bases. Losses at the gene ends were 2 bases for V and 3 bases for J; bases not matched to a gene: 1. The CDR3 runs 14 residues. Germline V gene sequence: CDR1 MDHEN, CDR2 SYDVKM. The CDR3 sequence: CASSLGTGYYGYTF. Here the CDR3 DNA reads TGTGCCAGCAGTTTAGGGACAGGGTACTATGGCTACACCTTC.

In its sample, this clone was seen a few times. This rearrangement joins TRBV7-9 to TRBJ1-2; maybe TRBD1 (6 bases). This CDR3 has 15 amino acids. Germline V gene lookup returns CDR1 SEHNR and CDR2 FQNEAQ (reference sequence). The ends were cut back, 1 base at V and 1 base at J, with 10 bases in the middle. The CDR3 DNA is TGTGCCAGCAGCTTAGTTACAGGGATTAACTATGGCTACACCTTC. Its protein product is CASSLVTGINYGYTF.

The gene calls are TRBV27 and TRBJ2-7, with D hard to call. V was pared by 6 bases and J by 3 bases, with 18 bases between. Germline CDR1 reads MNHEY; CDR2 reads SMNVEV (reference sequence). CDR3 size: 15 residues. CDR3 DNA: TGTGCCAGCAGCTACCGACCTAGGTTAGGCTACGAGCAGTACTTC. This gives the protein CASSYRPRLGYEQYF.

The V call is TRBV5-1, the J call TRBJ1-2; 7 nucleotides align to TRBD1. The CDR3 extends over 16 amino acids. Germline assignment: CDR1 SGHRS and CDR2 YFSETQ. After removal of 4 bases from V and 5 bases from J, the junction contained 14 bases not matched to a gene. In nucleotides, the CDR3 is TGCGCCAGCAGCACTACCCCGGACAGGATAAAGTATGGCTACACCTTC. Translating gives CASSTTPDRIKYGYTF.